Below, one TCR beta chain is given with its context. The antigen is not known. The data belong to a study of OX40 agonist ivuxolimab in advanced cancers. Study-wide results and caveats: With doses of 0.1 to 3.0 mg/kg, CD4+ and CD8+ blood T cells had undergone clonal expansion by week 6. Clonal expansion was among the lowest in partial responders at 0.1-3.0 mg/kg, especially CD8+. Expanded clones tended on average to be more numerous among CD8+ T cells than CD4+.

Data came from immunoSEQ multiplex PCR; TCRdb stores just in-frame clones and leaves some out. In the table there are some 64,000 clones, around 90% of which are singletons. Germline CDR1 and CDR2: LNHDA and SQIVND (reference sequence). CDR3 length: 13 amino acids. Trimming left V 4 bases short and J 5 bases short, with 11 bases between. This TCR was sampled from an adult with an advanced solid tumor such as melanoma, head and neck, liver or kidney cancer. The sample was CD4+ or CD8+ T cells sorted from blood, taken in a trial of the OX40 agonist ivuxolimab. The gene calls are TRBV19 and TRBJ2-5; D is unclear. The CDR3 sequence: CASSTFATETQYF. CDR3 DNA: TGTGCCAGTAGTACCTTCGCGACGGAGACCCAGTACTTC.